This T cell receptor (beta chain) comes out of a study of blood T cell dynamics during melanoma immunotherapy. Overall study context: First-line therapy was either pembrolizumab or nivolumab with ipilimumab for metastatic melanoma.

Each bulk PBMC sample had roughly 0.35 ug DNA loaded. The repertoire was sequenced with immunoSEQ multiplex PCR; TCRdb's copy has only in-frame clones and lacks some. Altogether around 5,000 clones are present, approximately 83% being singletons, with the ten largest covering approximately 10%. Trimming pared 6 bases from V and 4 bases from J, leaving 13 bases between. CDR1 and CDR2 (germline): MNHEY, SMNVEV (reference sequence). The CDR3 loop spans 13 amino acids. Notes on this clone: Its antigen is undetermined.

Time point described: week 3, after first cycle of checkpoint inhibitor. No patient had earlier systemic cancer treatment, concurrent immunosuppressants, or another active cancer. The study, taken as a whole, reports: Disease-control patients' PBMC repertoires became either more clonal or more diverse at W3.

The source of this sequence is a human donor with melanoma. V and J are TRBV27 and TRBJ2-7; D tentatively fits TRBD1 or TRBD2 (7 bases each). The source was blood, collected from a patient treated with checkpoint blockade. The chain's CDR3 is CASSGAGQYEQYF. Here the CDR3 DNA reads TGTGCCAGCAGCGGAGCGGGACAGTACGAGCAGTACTTC.